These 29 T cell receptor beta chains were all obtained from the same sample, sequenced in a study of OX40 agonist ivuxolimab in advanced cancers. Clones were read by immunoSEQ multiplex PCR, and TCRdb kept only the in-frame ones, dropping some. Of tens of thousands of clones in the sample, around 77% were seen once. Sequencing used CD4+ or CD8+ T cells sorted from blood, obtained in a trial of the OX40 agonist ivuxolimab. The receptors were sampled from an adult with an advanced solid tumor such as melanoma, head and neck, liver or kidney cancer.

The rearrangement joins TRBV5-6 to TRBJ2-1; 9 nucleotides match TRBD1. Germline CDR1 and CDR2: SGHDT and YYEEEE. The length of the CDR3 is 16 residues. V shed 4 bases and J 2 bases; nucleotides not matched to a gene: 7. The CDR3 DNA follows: TGTGCCAGCAGCCCCGCGGGACAGGGACCCTACAATGAGCAGTTCTTC. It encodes CASSPAGQGPYNEQFF. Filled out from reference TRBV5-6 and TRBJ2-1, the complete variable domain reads DAGVTQSPTHLIKTRGQQVTLRCSPKSGHDTVSWYQQALGQGPQFIFQYYEEEERQRGNFPDRFSGHQFPNYSSELNVNALLLGDSALYLCASSPAGQGPYNEQFFGPGTRLTVL.

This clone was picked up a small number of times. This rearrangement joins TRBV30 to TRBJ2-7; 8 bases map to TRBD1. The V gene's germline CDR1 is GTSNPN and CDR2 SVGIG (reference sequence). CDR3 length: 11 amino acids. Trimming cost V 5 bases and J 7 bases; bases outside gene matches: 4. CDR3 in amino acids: CAWQGAREQYF. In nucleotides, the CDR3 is TGTGCCTGGCAGGGGGCGCGGGAGCAGTACTTC.

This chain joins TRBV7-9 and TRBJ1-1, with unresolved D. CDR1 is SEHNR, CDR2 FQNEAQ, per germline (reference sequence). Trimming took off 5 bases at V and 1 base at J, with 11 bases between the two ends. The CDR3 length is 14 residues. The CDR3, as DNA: TGTGCCAGCAGCATACTGGGAGGGAACACTGAAGCTTTCTTT. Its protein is CASSILGGNTEAFF.

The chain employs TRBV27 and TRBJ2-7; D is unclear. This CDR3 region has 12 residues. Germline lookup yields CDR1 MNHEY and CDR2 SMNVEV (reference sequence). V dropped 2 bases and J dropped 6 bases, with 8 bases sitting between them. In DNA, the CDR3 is TGTGCCAGCAGTTTACCCGGGCGCGAGCAGTACTTC. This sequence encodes CASSLPGREQYF.

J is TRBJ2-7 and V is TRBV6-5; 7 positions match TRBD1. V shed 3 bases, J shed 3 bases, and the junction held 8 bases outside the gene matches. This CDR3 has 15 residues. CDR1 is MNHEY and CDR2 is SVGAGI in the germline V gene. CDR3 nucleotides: TGTGCCAGCAGTTATGACAGGGAAGTTTACTACGAGCAGTACTTC. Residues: CASSYDREVYYEQYF.

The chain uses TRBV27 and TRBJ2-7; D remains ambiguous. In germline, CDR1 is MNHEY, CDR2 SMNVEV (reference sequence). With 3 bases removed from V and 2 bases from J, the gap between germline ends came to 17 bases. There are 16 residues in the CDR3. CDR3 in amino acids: CASSLVAAANPYEQYF. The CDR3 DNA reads TGTGCCAGCAGTTTGGTTGCAGCAGCTAACCCCTACGAGCAGTACTTC.

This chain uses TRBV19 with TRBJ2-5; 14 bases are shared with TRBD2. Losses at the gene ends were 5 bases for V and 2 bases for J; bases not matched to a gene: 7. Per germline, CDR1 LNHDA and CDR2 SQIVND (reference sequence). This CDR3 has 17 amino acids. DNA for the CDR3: TGTGCCAGTAGTGGGTGGGGACTAGCGGGGGATCAAGAGACCCAGTACTTC. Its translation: CASSGWGLAGDQETQYF.

CDR3 residues: CASSPSWGDRDSPLHF. CDR3 DNA: TGTGCCAGCAGTCCCAGCTGGGGGGACAGGGATTCACCCCTCCACTTT. The rearrangement joins TRBV27 to TRBJ1-6; TRBD1 matches 9 bases. The V and J ends lost 5 bases and 8 bases, in that order; junction bases with no gene match: 10. Germline values: CDR1 MNHEY, CDR2 SMNVEV (reference sequence). CDR3 length: 16 amino acids.

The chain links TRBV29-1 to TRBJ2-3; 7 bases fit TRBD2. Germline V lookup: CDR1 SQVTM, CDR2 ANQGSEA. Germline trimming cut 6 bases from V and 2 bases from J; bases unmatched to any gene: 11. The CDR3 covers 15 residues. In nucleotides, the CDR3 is TGCAGCGTCGCGGGGCGGACTAGGCACACAGATACGCAGTATTTT. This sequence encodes CSVAGRTRHTDTQYF.

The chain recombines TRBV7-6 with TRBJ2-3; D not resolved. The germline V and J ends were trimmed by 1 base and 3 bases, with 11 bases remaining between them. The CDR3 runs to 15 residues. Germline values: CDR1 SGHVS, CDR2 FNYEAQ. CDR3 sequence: CASSLGSRSTDTQYF. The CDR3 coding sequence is TGTGCCAGCAGCTTAGGAAGTAGGTCGACAGATACGCAGTATTTT.

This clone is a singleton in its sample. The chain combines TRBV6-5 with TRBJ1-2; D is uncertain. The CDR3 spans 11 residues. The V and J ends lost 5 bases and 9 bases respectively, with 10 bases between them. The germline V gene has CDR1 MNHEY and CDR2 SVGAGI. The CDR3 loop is CASSEGVSYTF. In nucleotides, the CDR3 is TGTGCCAGCAGTGAGGGCGTGAGCTACACCTTC.

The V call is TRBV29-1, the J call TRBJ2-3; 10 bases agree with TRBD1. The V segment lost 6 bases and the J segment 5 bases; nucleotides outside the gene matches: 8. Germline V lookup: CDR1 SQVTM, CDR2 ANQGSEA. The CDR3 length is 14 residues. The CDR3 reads CSVTGTGVVDTQYF. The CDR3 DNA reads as TGCAGCGTGACCGGGACAGGGGTGGTAGATACGCAGTATTTT.

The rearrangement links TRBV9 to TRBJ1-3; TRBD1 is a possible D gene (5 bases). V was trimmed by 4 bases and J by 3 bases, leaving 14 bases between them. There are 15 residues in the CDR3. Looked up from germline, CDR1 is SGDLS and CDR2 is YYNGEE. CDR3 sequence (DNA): TGTGCCAGCAGCCCCGACGGGACCGATGGAAACACCATATATTTT. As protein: CASSPDGTDGNTIYF.

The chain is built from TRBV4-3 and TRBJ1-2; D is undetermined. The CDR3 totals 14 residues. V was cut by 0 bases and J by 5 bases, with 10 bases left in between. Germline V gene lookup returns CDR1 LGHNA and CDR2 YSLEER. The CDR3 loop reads CASSQDETIYGYTF. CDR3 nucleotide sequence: TGCGCCAGCAGCCAAGACGAGACAATATATGGCTACACCTTC.

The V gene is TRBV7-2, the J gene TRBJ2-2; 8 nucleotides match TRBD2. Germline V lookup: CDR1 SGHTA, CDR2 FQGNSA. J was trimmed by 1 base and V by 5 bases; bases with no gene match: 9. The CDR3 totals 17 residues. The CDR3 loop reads CASSPGPAGGNTGELFF. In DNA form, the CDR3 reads TGTGCCAGCAGCCCAGGCCCTGCGGGGGGGAACACCGGGGAGCTGTTTTTT.

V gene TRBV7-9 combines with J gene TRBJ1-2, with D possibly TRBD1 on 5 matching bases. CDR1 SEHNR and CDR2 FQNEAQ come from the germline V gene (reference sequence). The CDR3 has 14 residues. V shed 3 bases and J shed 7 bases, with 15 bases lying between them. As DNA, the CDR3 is TGTGCCAGCAGCTTCTGGAACACTGGGGGTGGCTACACCTTC. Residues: CASSFWNTGGGYTF.

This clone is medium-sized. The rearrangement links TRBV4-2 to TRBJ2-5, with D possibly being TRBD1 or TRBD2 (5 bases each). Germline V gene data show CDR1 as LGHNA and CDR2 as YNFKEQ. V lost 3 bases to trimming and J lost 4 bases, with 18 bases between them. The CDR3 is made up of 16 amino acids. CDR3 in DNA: TGTGCCAGCAGCCAGGAATGGGTTGGTGGGGGAGAGACCCAGTACTTC. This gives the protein CASSQEWVGGGETQYF.

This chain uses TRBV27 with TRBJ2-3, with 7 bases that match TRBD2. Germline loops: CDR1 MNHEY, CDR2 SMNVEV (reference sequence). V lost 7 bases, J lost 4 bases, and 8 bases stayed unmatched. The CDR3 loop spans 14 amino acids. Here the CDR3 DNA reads TGTGCCAGCAAGGGCTTGGGGGGGGCAGATACGCAGTATTTT. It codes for CASKGLGGADTQYF.

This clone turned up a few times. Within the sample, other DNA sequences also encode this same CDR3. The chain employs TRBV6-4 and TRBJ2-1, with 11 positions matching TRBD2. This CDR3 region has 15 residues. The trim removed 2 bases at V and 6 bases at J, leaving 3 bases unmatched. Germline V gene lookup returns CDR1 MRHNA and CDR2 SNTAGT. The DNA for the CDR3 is TGTGCCAGCAGTGACGGGACTAGCGGCCTCAATGAGCAGTTCTTC. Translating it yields CASSDGTSGLNEQFF.

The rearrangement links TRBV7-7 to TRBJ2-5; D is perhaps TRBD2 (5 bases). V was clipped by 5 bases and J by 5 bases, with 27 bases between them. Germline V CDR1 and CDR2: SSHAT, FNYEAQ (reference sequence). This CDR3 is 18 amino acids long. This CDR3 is CASSDSLAPGSELETQYF. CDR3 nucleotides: TGTGCCAGCAGCGATAGCTTAGCGCCGGGCTCAGAACTCGAGACCCAGTACTTC.

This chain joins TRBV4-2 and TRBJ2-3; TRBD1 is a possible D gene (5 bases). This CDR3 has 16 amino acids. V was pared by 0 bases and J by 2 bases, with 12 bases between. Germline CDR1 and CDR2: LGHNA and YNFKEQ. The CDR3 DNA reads TGTGCCAGCAGCCAAGATCTCCTAGGGGACACAGATACGCAGTATTTT. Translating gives CASSQDLLGDTDTQYF.

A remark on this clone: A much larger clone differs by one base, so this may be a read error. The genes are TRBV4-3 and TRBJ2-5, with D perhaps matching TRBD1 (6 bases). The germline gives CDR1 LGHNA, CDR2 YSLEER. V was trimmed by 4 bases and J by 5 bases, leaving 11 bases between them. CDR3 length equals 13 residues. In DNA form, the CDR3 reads TGCGCCAGCAGCCCAGGGGCGACGGAGACCCAGTACTTC. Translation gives CASSPGATETQYF.

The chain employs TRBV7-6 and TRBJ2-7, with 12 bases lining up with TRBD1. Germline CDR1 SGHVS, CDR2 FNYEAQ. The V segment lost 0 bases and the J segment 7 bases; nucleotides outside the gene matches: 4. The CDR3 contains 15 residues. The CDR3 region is CASSLAGTGGVEQYF. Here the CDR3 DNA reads TGTGCCAGCAGCTTAGCCGGGACAGGGGGCGTAGAGCAGTACTTC.

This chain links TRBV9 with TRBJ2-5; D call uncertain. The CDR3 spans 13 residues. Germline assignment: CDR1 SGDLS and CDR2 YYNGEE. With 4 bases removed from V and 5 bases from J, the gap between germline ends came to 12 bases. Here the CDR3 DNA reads TGTGCCAGCAGCCCTGACTCGAGGGAGACCCAGTACTTC. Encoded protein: CASSPDSRETQYF.

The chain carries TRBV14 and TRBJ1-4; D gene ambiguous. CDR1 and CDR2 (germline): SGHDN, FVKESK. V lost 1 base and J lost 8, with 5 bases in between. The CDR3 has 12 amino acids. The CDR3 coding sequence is TGTGCCAGCAGCCAAGGGGGAGAAAAACTGTTTTTT. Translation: CASSQGGEKLFF.

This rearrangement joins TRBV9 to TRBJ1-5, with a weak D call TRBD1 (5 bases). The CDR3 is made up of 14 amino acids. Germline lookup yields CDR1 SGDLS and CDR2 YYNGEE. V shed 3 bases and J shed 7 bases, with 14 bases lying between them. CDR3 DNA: TGTGCCAGCAGCGGACGGGGGAGCGGGCAGCCCCAGCATTTT. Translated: CASSGRGSGQPQHF. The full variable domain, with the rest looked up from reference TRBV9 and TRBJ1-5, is DSGVTQTPKHLITATGQRVTLRCSPRSGDLSVYWYQQSLDQGLQFLIQYYNGEERAKGNILERFSAQQFPDLHSELNLSSLELGDSALYFCASSGRGSGQPQHFGDGTRLSIL.

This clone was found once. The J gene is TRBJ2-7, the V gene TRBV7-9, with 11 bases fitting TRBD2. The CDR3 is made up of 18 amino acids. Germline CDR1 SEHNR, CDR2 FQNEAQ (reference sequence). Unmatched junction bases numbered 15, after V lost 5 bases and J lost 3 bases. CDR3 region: CASSPAAWLAGGNYEQYF. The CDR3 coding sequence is TGTGCCAGCAGCCCCGCCGCATGGCTAGCGGGGGGCAACTACGAGCAGTACTTC.

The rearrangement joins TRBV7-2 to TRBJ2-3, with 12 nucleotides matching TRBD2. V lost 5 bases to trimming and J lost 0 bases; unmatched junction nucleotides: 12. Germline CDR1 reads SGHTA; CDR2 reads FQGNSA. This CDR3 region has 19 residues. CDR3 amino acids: CASSPPLLAGGSSTDTQYF. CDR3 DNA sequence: TGTGCCAGCAGCCCACCCCTTCTAGCGGGGGGGAGTAGCACAGATACGCAGTATTTT.

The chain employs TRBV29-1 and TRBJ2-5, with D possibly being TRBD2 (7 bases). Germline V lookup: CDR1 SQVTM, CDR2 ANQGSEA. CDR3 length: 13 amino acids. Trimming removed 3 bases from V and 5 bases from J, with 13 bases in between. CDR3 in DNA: TGCAGCGTTGAGGGGGGGCTGGAGGAGACCCAGTACTTC. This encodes CSVEGGLEETQYF.